The T cell receptor beta chain described here comes from a study of shared clonotypes between healthy human individuals. The study, taken as a whole, reports: Sharing of clonotypes among donors was expected to vary with sequencing depth.

For this clone: No antigen is known for it.

Clones were read by immunoSEQ multiplex PCR, and TCRdb kept only the in-frame ones, dropping some. This table has approximately 620,000 clones, almost 97% appearing once. There are 16 residues in the CDR3. Germline loops: CDR1 SGDLS, CDR2 YYNGEE. The ends lost 4 bases at V and 7 bases at J; junction bases unmatched: 16. This rearrangement joins TRBV9 to TRBJ2-5; 7 bases match TRBD1. The sequence was obtained from a woman aged 30 to 39 in good health. Sequenced sample: naive CD4+ T cells sorted from blood. Subset indicated: CD45RA+ positively selected. The CDR3 nucleotides are TGTGCCAGCAGCCCAGGGGGTAACTCTCTTATGGGGACCCAGTACTTC. Encoded protein: CASSPGGNSLMGTQYF. Complete variable domain (other parts from reference TRBV9 and TRBJ2-5): DSGVTQTPKHLITATGQRVTLRCSPRSGDLSVYWYQQSLDQGLQFLIQYYNGEERAKGNILERFSAQQFPDLHSELNLSSLELGDSALYFCASSPGGNSLMGTQYFGPGTRLLVL.